The sequence of this T cell receptor (beta chain) was determined in a study of Graves' ophthalmopathy and Graves' hyperthyroidism. Trimming left V 5 bases short and J 3 bases short, with 17 bases between. CDR1 is LNHDA and CDR2 is SQIVND in the germline V gene (reference sequence). This CDR3 comprises 16 residues. There are many counts of this clonotype. Researchers took RNA transcripts and amplified TCR beta CDR3 regions from them. HTBI primers primed a first-round RT-PCR, and a second-round multiplex PCR followed. TCRdb used MiXCR to reprocess the multiplex PCR reads, holding one entry per CDR3 protein. The sample consists of about 390,000 distinct CDR3 sequences, about 16% of them appearing once. Stable hyperthyroidism meant no ophthalmopathy within 18 months of follow-up. Physicians reached a diagnosis by relying on clinical symptoms, serum thyroxine, TRAb, thyroid ultrasound and orbital computed tomography.

Sequenced sample: peripheral blood. The source is a young woman with stable Graves' hyperthyroidism. The rearrangement links TRBV19 to TRBJ1-5; weak D call: TRBD1 (5 bases). The CDR3 loop is CASSEEGQGFNQPQHF. The CDR3 region has the DNA TGTGCCAGTAGTGAGGAGGGGCAGGGTTTCAATCAGCCCCAGCATTTT.